This T cell receptor (beta chain) was retrieved from a study of T cell responses to AZD1222 COVID-19 vaccine. Study in general: Investigators merged groups given second doses at roughly 4 or roughly 12 weeks.

V lost 0 bases and J lost 6; bases outside the gene matches: 6. The CDR3 contains 17 residues. Germline V gene sequence: CDR1 LNHDA, CDR2 SQIVND (reference sequence). TCRdb keeps only in-frame clones here, not all; method: immunoSEQ multiplex PCR. Of 130,000 to 150,000 clones listed, approximately 92% are singletons. The clonotype comes from an adult in good health. Sequencing used peripheral blood, obtained on day 0 of AZD1222 vaccination. The chain is built from TRBV19 and TRBJ2-1; 12 bases are shared with TRBD1. Here the CDR3 DNA reads TGTGCCAGTAGTATAGAGGGACAGGGGGCTACCTTCAATGAGCAGTTCTTC. The encoded protein is CASSIEGQGATFNEQFF. Drawing the rest from reference TRBV19 and TRBJ2-1, the complete variable domain is DGGITQSPKYLFRKEGQNVTLSCEQNLNHDAMYWYRQDPGQGLRLIYYSQIVNDFQKGDIAEGYSVSREKKESFPLTVTSAQKNPTAFYLCASSIEGQGATFNEQFFGPGTRLTVL.